Sequencing of this TCR beta chain was carried out in a study of identical twins. Study-wide results and caveats: Conclusions were based on cross-sectional statistical analysis, without following the same donors.

This clonotype was detected many times. No antigen is known for it. TCRdb called the 5' RACE reads again in MiXCR, with one record for every CDR3 protein. The repertoire holds 500,000 or so distinct CDR3 sequences, with 14% as singletons. Trimming took off 1 base at V and 12 bases at J, with 7 bases between the two ends. Germline-derived CDR1 and CDR2 are SGHTA and FQGNSA. CDR3 length: 11 residues. The sample was also linked to a second study, of yellow fever vaccine responses in identical twins.

The TCR was taken from a woman aged 18-29 years in good health. This chain links TRBV7-2 with TRBJ2-4; D remains unclear. Sequenced: CD4+ T cells sorted from blood. The CDR3 sequence is CASSLVPTQYF. The CDR3 DNA sequence: TGTGCCAGCAGCTTAGTTCCAACTCAGTACTTC. The complete variable domain, with remaining parts taken from reference TRBV7-2 and TRBJ2-4, reads GAGVSQSPSNKVTEKGKDVELRCDPISGHTALYWYRQSLGQGLEFLIYFQGNSAPDKSGLPSDRFSAERTGGSVSTLTIQRTQQEDSAVYLCASSLVPTQYFGAGTRLSVL.